This TCR beta chain was sequenced for a study of OX40 agonist ivuxolimab in advanced cancers. Study-level results: By week 6 at 0.1 to 3.0 mg/kg, blood CD4+ and CD8+ T cells had expanded clonally.

Concerning this clone itself: The antigen remains undetermined.

Sequencing used immunoSEQ multiplex PCR; TCRdb keeps in-frame clones, though not all of them. This table holds about 94,000 clones, less than 95% found once. The V and J ends lost 4 bases and 3 bases respectively, with 22 bases between them. CDR3 size: 17 residues. Germline CDR1 and CDR2: LNHDA and SQIVND (reference sequence). The source was CD4+ or CD8+ T cells sorted from blood, collected in a trial of the OX40 agonist ivuxolimab. J is TRBJ2-7 and V is TRBV19, with D possibly matching TRBD2 (6 bases). This TCR came from an adult with an advanced solid tumor such as melanoma, head and neck, liver or kidney cancer. For the CDR3, the DNA is TGTGCCAGTAGTACGCCCGGTCGGGCGGGACGGGGCTACGAGCAGTACTTC. It translates to CASSTPGRAGRGYEQYF.